This TCR beta chain was obtained from a study of cytomegalovirus exposure and HLA in healthy donors (dated by TCRdb to between 2016 and 2019). Regarding the research as a whole: According to a later analysis, one platform produced both the 100 to 150 validation repertoires and the 700 or so repertoires of the first cohort. The study aimed to test whether cataloging public T cell receptors could reveal signatures of past pathogen exposure. Besides the first cohort of around 700 subjects, a separate validation cohort made up of roughly 130 different subjects was used. The study combined high-throughput TCR immunosequencing, statistical association of individual TCRs with disease status, and machine learning to predict cytomegalovirus infection status. What the work shows at the level of the full study, not this receptor alone: A later analysis lacked HLA typing for the validation cohort, so it scored co-occurrence in that cohort across all 120 or so repertoires. In the study, around 160 TCR beta chains were listed as associated with cytomegalovirus. The classifier was reported to diagnose cytomegalovirus status with high specificity and sensitivity in both the original cohort and the validation cohort. According to the authors, the approach could potentially be generalized to other disease states and immunological phenotypes. While some public TCRs were present in many individuals, most TCR sequences turned up only very rarely across donors. A later analysis found that TCRs clustered in the first cohort also tended to co-occur in the roughly 120 validation repertoires, with 94% of cluster scores above 0. A few of the identified cytomegalovirus-associated TCR beta chains were confirmed in vitro to be specific for cytomegalovirus antigens.

CDR1 and CDR2 are drawn from the germline V gene: SGHRS, YFSETQ. Unmatched junction bases come to 9, with V trimmed by 8 bases and J by 4 bases. The cysteine opens and the phenylalanine closes a CDR3 of 13 amino acids. Only the CDR3 region is kept as DNA, spanning 39 bases read in frame from base 1. Library method: the immunoSEQ multiplex PCR assay. As for the authors' bioinformatics: A statistical classification framework was developed to diagnose cytomegalovirus status using the catalog of TCR beta chain sequences. This is the immuneACCESS table as TCRdb keeps it, with only in-frame sequences that have V and J called. A part of the clones is gone; compared with another copy, unresolved V genes explain less than half, and the rest is unexplained. That table gives V, J and clone size, and the DNA gave D and trimming. This sample is represented by 95,000 to 120,000 clones; approximately 85% of them were singletons. The ten largest account for roughly 3% of the sample.

As regards this clone: The antigen this receptor binds is unknown. No base quality information exists; no much larger clone differs at one position.

Separate from the approximately 690-subject first cohort, the validation cohort of roughly 130 subjects was the group to which the donors belonged. This receptor was taken from a woman younger than 30 in good health and CMV-seronegative. The chain was built from TRBV5-1 and TRBJ2-7, and TRBD1 matches 7 of the central bases. The source material was PBMCs. This receptor carries the CDR3 CASKQGSGYEQYF. The bases read TGCGCCAGTAAACAGGGGAGTGGATACGAGCAGTACTTC.